This T cell receptor beta chain appears in the sequencing data of a study of vaccination effects on CD4 cells after COVID-19. The CDR3 loop spans 12 amino acids. Per the germline V gene, CDR1 is KGHDR and CDR2 is SFDVKD. Trimming took 1 base from V and 1 from J, leaving 0 bases between them. Study results and limitations: Marked clonal contraction was seen in infection- and vaccine-induced clones late after vaccination.

As for this clone: Its antigen is as yet unknown.

Here immunoSEQ multiplex PCR was the method, and the copy in TCRdb shows in-frame clones only, minus some. This sample yields 35,000 to 45,000 clones, of which 70% to 80% are seen a single time; roughly 10% belongs to the top ten. Before sequencing took place, the ViraFEST assay used viral peptide pools to expand antigen-specific CD4+ T cells. CD4+ T cells were isolated after around 10 days of culture. Nucleocapsid antibody tests were negative, and the vaccine recipients had no prior SARS-CoV-2 infection. Cultivation was performed at a few million PBMC per well with roughly 9.2 IU/ml IL-2 and 7.5 to 10 ug/ml peptides added. Each culture had half its medium swapped for IL-2 medium on days 3 and 7.

The receptor's source is a human donor who received a COVID-19 vaccine. This chain connects TRBV24-1 to TRBJ2-5, with no clear D. The specimen was CD4+ T cells from PBMCs cultured with SARS-CoV-2 spike peptides, collected before COVID-19 vaccination. The CDR3 loop reads CATSDFQETQYF. The CDR3 DNA sequence: TGTGCCACCAGTGATTTCCAAGAGACCCAGTACTTC.